The clone carrying this T cell receptor (beta chain) was seen a handful of times. Its specificity is not known. The method was immunoSEQ multiplex PCR; TCRdb's version includes in-frame clones alone and lacks a portion of them. The data hold more than 55,000 clones, with 77% observed a single time. V lost 3 bases and J lost 4, with 6 bases in between. CDR3 size: 12 residues. The V gene's germline CDR1 is MDHEN and CDR2 SYDVKM. The data were obtained in a study of OX40 agonist ivuxolimab in advanced cancers. Whole-study results and caveats: CD4+ and CD8+ T cells in blood underwent clonal expansion by week 6 at 0.1 to 3.0 mg/kg.

The clonotype originates from an adult with an advanced solid tumor such as melanoma, head and neck, liver or kidney cancer. The input for sequencing was CD4+ or CD8+ T cells sorted from blood, taken in a trial of the OX40 agonist ivuxolimab. The V gene is TRBV28, the J gene TRBJ1-2; no reliable D call. This chain's CDR3 is CASSLRSYGYTF. The CDR3 DNA reads as TGTGCCAGCAGTTTGCGGAGCTATGGCTACACCTTC.